This T cell receptor (beta chain) is from a study of shared clonotypes between healthy human individuals. Profiling relied on immunoSEQ multiplex PCR, and the TCRdb table lists in-frame clones only, not all of them. The data hold roughly 640,000 clones, with about 96% observed a single time. This CDR3 is built from 15 residues. Germline lookup yields CDR1 SGHTS and CDR2 YDEGEE. Trimming cost V 5 bases and J 3 bases; bases outside gene matches: 7. The sequence came from a woman aged 30 to 39 in good health. The rearrangement joins TRBV5-8 to TRBJ2-7, with TRBD1 matching over 11 bases. Sequencing used naive CD4+ T cells sorted from blood. Subset described: CD45RA+ positively selected. The CDR3 DNA reads TGTGCCAGCAGGTACCGGGACAGGGGGTTCTACGAGCAGTACTTC. Protein sequence: CASRYRDRGFYEQYF.